A single sample is the source of the 13 T cell receptor beta chains below, sequenced in a study of response to subunit inactivated influenza vaccine. TCRdb used MiXCR to reprocess the RT-PCR reads, holding one entry per CDR3 protein. Among under 950,000 distinct CDR3 sequences listed, 21% were seen once. The input for sequencing was PBMCs from blood, taken approximately 5 days after vaccination. The receptors were gathered from a man between 50 and 59 years old who received an inactivated influenza vaccine.

This clonotype was counted a few times. The chain employs TRBV5-1 and TRBJ1-1; 7 nucleotides line up with TRBD1. The V segment lost 4 bases and the J segment 5 bases; nucleotides outside the gene matches: 8. The CDR3 runs 14 residues. CDR1 and CDR2 (germline): SGHRS, YFSETQ. This CDR3 is CASSATGVGTEAFF. As DNA, the CDR3 is TGCGCCAGCAGCGCTACAGGGGTCGGGACTGAAGCTTTCTTT. Full variable domain (outside the CDR3, taken from reference TRBV5-1 and TRBJ1-1): KAGVTQTPRYLIKTRGQQVTLSCSPISGHRSVSWYQQTPGQGLQFLFEYFSETQRNKGNFPGRFSGRQFSNSRSEMNVSTLELGDSALYLCASSATGVGTEAFFGQGTRLTVV.

Only one count was recorded for this clonotype. The chain employs TRBV12-3 or TRBV12-4 and TRBJ2-3; TRBD2 matches 15 bases. J lost 4 bases, V lost 4 bases, and 9 bases had no gene match. The CDR3 is made up of 18 amino acids. The CDR3 sequence is CASSSGTSGGTTPDTQYF. In nucleotides, the CDR3 is TGTGCCAGCAGTTCCGGGACTAGCGGGGGGACCACACCAGATACGCAGTATTTT.

The chain combines TRBV19 with TRBJ1-1; 10 nucleotides agree with TRBD1. V was pared by 6 bases and J by 1 base, with 2 bases of the junction left unmatched. Germline CDR1 reads LNHDA; CDR2 reads SQIVND (reference sequence). This CDR3 region has 14 residues. The CDR3, as DNA: TGTGCCAGTAGGGGACAGGGGTCGAACACTGAAGCTTTCTTT. It codes for CASRGQGSNTEAFF. The complete variable domain, with remaining parts taken from reference TRBV19 and TRBJ1-1, reads DGGITQSPKYLFRKEGQNVTLSCEQNLNHDAMYWYRQDPGQGLRLIYYSQIVNDFQKGDIAEGYSVSREKKESFPLTVTSAQKNPTAFYLCASRGQGSNTEAFFGQGTRLTVV.

The table lists this clonotype with a few counts. The CDR3, as DNA: TGTGCCAGCAGCTTAGCCATAGCGGGGCCACCCTACGAGCAGTACTTC. Protein: CASSLAIAGPPYEQYF. The chain employs TRBV7-2 and TRBJ2-7, with 8 nucleotides matching TRBD2. This CDR3 is built from 16 residues. V shed 0 bases and J 2 bases; nucleotides not matched to a gene: 6. CDR1 and CDR2 from the germline V gene are SGHTA and FQGNSA.

This chain links TRBV20-1 with TRBJ2-1; D remains unclear. This CDR3 spans 13 amino acids. The germline V gene has CDR1 DFQATT and CDR2 SNEGSKA (reference sequence). V was shortened by 1 base and J by 5 bases, with 9 bases between the two germline ends. CDR3 nucleotides: TGCAGTGCTAGAGTTGGTATCGACAATGAGCAGTTCTTC. Its translation: CSARVGIDNEQFF.

This clonotype showed up just a few times. This chain joins TRBV10-2 and TRBJ1-5, with D perhaps matching TRBD1 (6 bases). The V gene lost 2 bases and the J gene lost 4 bases, with 9 bases spanning the gap. Germline V CDR1 and CDR2: WSHSY, SAAADI. The CDR3 is 14 amino acids. CDR3 nucleotide sequence: TGCGCCAGCAGTGAGCAGGGGCCAAATCAGCCCCAGCATTTT. It yields the protein CASSEQGPNQPQHF.

This clonotype was observed at least ten times. The gene calls are TRBV5-1 and TRBJ2-3; D is unresolved. CDR1 is SGHRS, CDR2 YFSETQ, per germline. The CDR3 is 16 residues long. V was clipped by 0 bases and J by 1 base, with 12 bases between them. CDR3 in amino acids: CASSLASLPGTDTQYF. The CDR3 bases are TGCGCCAGCAGCTTGGCCTCTCTGCCTGGCACAGATACGCAGTATTTT.

This clonotype was counted a few times. The rearrangement uses TRBV4-3 and TRBJ2-1, with 7 bases that match TRBD1. CDR1 is LGHNA and CDR2 is YSLEER in the germline V gene. J lost 8 bases, V lost 3 bases, and 13 bases had no gene match. This CDR3 spans 16 amino acids. CDR3 region: CASSQLSGTVLYEQFF. The CDR3 DNA is TGCGCCAGCAGCCAGTTATCCGGGACAGTGTTGTATGAGCAGTTCTTC.

V gene TRBV5-5 combines with J gene TRBJ1-5; D call uncertain. This CDR3 contains 17 residues. CDR1 is SGHKS, CDR2 YYEKEE, per germline (reference sequence). Trimming took 4 bases from V and 0 from J, leaving 17 bases between them. The CDR3 DNA reads as TGTGCCAGCAGCCCTATCCCAGGTGATCATAGCAATCAGCCCCAGCATTTT. This translates into CASSPIPGDHSNQPQHF. Using reference TRBV5-5 and TRBJ1-5 for the parts outside the CDR3, the full variable domain is DAGVTQSPTHLIKTRGQQVTLRCSPISGHKSVSWYQQVLGQGPQFIFQYYEKEERGRGNFPDRFSARQFPNYSSELNVNALLLGDSALYLCASSPIPGDHSNQPQHFGDGTRLSIL.

This clonotype came up many times. The chain links TRBV6-2 or TRBV6-3 to TRBJ2-1, with TRBD1 as a possible D gene (5 bases). Trimming took off 2 bases at V and 7 bases at J, with 12 bases between the two ends. The CDR3 runs 14 residues. The germline V gene encodes CDR1 MNHEY and CDR2 SVGEGT. For the CDR3, the DNA is TGTGCCAGCAGTTACGGGGCCGAGGTTAATGAGCAGTTCTTC. Protein product: CASSYGAEVNEQFF.

The sample holds a few counts of this clonotype. This sequence joins TRBV12-3 or TRBV12-4 and TRBJ1-1; tentatively, D is TRBD1 (6 bases). The V end lost 6 bases, the J end lost 1 base, and 12 bases lay between the germline ends. The CDR3 has 14 amino acids. This chain's CDR3 is CASREGGPNTEAFF. The CDR3 DNA sequence: TGTGCCAGCAGGGAGGGGGGACCGAACACTGAAGCTTTCTTT.

This clonotype occurred many times. V and J are TRBV4-2 and TRBJ1-5; D is perhaps TRBD1 (5 bases). Germline V gives CDR1 LGHNA, CDR2 YNFKEQ. The CDR3 has 14 amino acids. V was shortened by 1 base and J by 6 bases, with 10 bases between the two germline ends. The CDR3 here is CASSQGGVGQPQHF. CDR3 bases: TGTGCCAGCAGCCAAGGAGGGGTCGGTCAGCCCCAGCATTTT.

The rearrangement uses TRBV9 and TRBJ2-2; D gene unclear. The CDR3 extends over 14 amino acids. Germline CDR1 is SGDLS and CDR2 is YYNGEE. V gave up 5 bases and J gave up 4 bases, with 12 bases separating them. CDR3 nucleotide sequence: TGTGCCAGCAGACCCCCGACCAGCACCGGGGAGCTGTTTTTT. Protein: CASRPPTSTGELFF.